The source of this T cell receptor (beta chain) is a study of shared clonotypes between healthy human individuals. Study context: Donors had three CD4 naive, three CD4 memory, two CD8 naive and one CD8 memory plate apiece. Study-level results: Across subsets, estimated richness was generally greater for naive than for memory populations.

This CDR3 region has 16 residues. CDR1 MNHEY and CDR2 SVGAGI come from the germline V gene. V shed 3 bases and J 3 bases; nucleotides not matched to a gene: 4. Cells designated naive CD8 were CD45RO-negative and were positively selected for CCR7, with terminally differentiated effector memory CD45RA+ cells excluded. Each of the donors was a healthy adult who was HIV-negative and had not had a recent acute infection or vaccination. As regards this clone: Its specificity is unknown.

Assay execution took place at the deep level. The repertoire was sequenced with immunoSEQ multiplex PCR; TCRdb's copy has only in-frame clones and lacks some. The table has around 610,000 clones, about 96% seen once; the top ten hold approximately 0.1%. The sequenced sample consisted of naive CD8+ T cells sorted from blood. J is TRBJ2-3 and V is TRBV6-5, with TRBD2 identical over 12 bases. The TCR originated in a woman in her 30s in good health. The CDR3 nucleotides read TGTGCCAGCAGTTATCTAGCGGGAGGGGGGACAGATACGCAGTATTTT. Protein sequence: CASSYLAGGGTDTQYF.